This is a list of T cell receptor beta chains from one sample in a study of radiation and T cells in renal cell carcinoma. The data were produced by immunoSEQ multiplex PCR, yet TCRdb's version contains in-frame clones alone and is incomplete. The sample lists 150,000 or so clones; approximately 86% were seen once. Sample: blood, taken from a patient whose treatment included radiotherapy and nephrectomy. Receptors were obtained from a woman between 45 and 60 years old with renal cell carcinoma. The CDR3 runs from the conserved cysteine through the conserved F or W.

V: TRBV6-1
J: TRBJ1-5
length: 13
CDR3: CASSEQTNQPQHF

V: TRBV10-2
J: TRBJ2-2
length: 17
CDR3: CASSFLPQGSGTGELFF

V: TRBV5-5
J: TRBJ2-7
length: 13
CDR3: CASSPRQGLEQYF

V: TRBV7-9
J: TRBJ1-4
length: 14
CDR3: CASSLVGLQEKLFF

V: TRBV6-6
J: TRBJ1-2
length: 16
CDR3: CASSRGQGRGNYGYTF

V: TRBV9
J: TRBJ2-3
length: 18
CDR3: CASSPRGSGGAGTDTQYF

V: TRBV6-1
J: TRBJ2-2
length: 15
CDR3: CASRWQAPTGGELFF

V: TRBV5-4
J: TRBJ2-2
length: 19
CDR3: CASSRRRGQIIANTGELFF

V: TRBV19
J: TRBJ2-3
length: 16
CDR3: CASSLIDAGSTDTQYF

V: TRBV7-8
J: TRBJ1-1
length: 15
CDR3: CASSLVSSSNTEAFF

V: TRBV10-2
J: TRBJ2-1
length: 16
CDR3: CASSESAELVYNEQFF

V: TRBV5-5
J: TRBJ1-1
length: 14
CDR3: CASSLGLRNTEAFF

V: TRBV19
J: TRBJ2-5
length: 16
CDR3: CASSISISGNQETQYF

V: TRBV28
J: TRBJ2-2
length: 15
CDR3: CASSLGLSRTGELFF

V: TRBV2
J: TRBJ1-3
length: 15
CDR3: CASSELGGSGNTIYF

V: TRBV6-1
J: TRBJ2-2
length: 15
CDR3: CASSSLQGYTGELFF

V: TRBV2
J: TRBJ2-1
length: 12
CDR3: CASSEQGYEQFF

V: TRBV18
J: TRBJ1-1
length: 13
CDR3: CASSLGTNTEAFF

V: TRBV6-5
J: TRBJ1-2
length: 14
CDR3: CASSLAGQGDGYTF

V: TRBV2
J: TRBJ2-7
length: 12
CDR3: CASWTGNYEQYF

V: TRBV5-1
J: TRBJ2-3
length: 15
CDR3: CASSLRPAGTDTQYF

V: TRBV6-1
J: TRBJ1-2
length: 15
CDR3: CASSESFRGRDGYTF

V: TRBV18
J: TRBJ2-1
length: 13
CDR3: CASSIQGYNEQFF

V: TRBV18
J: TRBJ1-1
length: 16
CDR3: CASSPVGQKMNTEAFF

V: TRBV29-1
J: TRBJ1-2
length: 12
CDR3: CSASQTGNGYTF

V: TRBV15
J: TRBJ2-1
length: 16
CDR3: CATSRDLSNLYNEQFF

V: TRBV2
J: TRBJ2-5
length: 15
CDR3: CASSGQGRGQETQYF

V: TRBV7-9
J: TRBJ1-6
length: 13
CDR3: CASSLYDNSPLHF

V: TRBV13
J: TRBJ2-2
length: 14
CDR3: CASSRRDRGRALFF

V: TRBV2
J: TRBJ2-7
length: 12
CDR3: CASTLQGREQYF

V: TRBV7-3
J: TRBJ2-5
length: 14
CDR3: CASSPNGQQETQYF

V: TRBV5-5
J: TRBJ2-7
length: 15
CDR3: CASSASPGRPYEQYF

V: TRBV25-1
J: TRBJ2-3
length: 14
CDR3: CASTQYGATGTQYF

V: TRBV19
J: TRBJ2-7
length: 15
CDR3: CASSRGTGVSYEQYF

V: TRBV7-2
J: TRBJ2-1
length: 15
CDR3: CASSLASSSEALKFF

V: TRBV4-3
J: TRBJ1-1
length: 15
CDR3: CASSQDMVQNTEAFF

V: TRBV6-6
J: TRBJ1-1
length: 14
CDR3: CASSPGTPNTEAFF

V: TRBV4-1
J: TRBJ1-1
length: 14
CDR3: CASSQAGVHAEAFF

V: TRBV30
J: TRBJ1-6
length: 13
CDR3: CACPRDRGSPLHF

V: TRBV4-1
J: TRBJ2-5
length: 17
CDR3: CASSQAVGGVRQETQYF